Each of the 19 T cell receptor beta chains below was sequenced from the same sample in a study of breast tumors, draining lymph nodes, adjacent tissues. TCRdb processed the multiplex PCR reads anew with MiXCR; each CDR3 protein has one entry. This table has 180,000 or so distinct CDR3 sequences, 30% to 40% appearing once. Breast cancer patients provided tissue from their axillary draining lymph nodes. The material sequenced was axillary lymph node tissue. The receptors were gathered from a female donor with breast cancer. Some clones in this sample may be carry-over from other donors' samples.

This clonotype was counted at least ten times. The V gene is TRBV6-6, the J gene TRBJ2-5, with D possibly matching TRBD1 (5 bases). V shed 5 bases and J shed 5 bases, with 18 bases lying between them. From germline, CDR1 is MNHNY and CDR2 SVGAGI (reference sequence). This CDR3 comprises 15 residues. DNA for the CDR3: TGTGCCAGCAGTCACGATTCAGGGTGGTCGGAGACCCAGTACTTC. Translated, it gives CASSHDSGWSETQYF.

The genes are TRBV5-1 and TRBJ2-7; D tentatively reads TRBD1 or TRBD2 (6 bases each). There are 17 residues in the CDR3. Between the trimmed V and J ends, which lost 4 bases and 0 bases, there was a span of 20 bases. CDR1 and CDR2 (germline): SGHRS, YFSETQ. The CDR3 region has the DNA TGCGCCAGCAGCCTGAGGGGGGTGGACAGAGTCTCCTACGAGCAGTACTTC. Its translation is CASSLRGVDRVSYEQYF.

The rearrangement joins TRBV12-3 or TRBV12-4 to TRBJ1-4, with 8 bases that match TRBD1. J was trimmed by 5 bases and V by 5 bases; bases with no gene match: 7. This CDR3 is built from 15 residues. DNA of the CDR3: TGTGCCAGCAGTCGGACAGGGCCGGGGAATGAAAAACTGTTTTTT. It codes for CASSRTGPGNEKLFF.

Turning to this clonotype: This may be a read error: a much more frequent sequence differs by one nucleotide. V and J are TRBV13 and TRBJ2-2; 9 bases match TRBD1. Looked up from germline, CDR1 is PRHDT and CDR2 is FYEKMQ (reference sequence). The CDR3 extends over 17 amino acids. V shed 2 bases and J 6 bases; nucleotides not matched to a gene: 10. CDR3: CASSLRLLQGAAGELFF. The CDR3 DNA is TGTGCCAGCAGCTTACGCCTTCTACAGGGGGCCGCCGGGGAGCTGTTTTTT.

Comment on this clonotype: This is likely a read error, given that the CDR3 carries no conserved phenylalanine or tryptophan at its end. The chain combines TRBV14 with TRBJ2-7; unclear D gene. The germline V gene encodes CDR1 SGHDN and CDR2 FVKESK. The CDR3 contains 13 residues. CDR3 bases: TGTGCCAGTAGCCAAGATCTCCGGGACGAGCAGTACTCC. Translating it yields CASSQDLRDEQYS.

This clonotype came up many times. The chain couples TRBV20-1 to TRBJ1-6, with TRBD1 matching 10 bases. The CDR3 totals 14 residues. After removal of 3 bases from V and 4 bases from J, the junction contained 0 bases not matched to a gene. Germline V gives CDR1 DFQATT, CDR2 SNEGSKA (reference sequence). The CDR3 loop is CSARGQGYNSPLHF. Written as DNA, the CDR3 is TGCAGTGCTAGGGGACAGGGGTATAATTCACCCCTCCACTTT.

This clonotype was picked up many times. The chain recombines TRBV30 with TRBJ1-4; TRBD1 might be the D (5 bases). Germline CDR1 is GTSNPN and CDR2 is SVGIG (reference sequence). The CDR3 loop spans 11 amino acids. Trimming shortened V by 2 bases and J by 7 bases, and 5 bases separated the two germline ends. The CDR3 DNA is TGTGCCTGGAGTCAGGGTGAAAAACTGTTTTTT. It translates to CAWSQGEKLFF.

J is TRBJ1-1 and V is TRBV30; D perhaps matches TRBD1 (6 bases). Trimming took off 3 bases at V and 1 base at J, with 9 bases between the two ends. The germline V gene encodes CDR1 GTSNPN and CDR2 SVGIG (reference sequence). CDR3 length equals 13 residues. CDR3 DNA sequence: TGTGCCTGGAGACAGGGCAAGAACACTGAAGCTTTCTTT. Amino acid sequence: CAWRQGKNTEAFF.

The chain uses TRBV5-4 and TRBJ1-1; possibly TRBD1 for D (6 bases). The CDR3 contains 14 residues. The germline V gene has CDR1 SGHNT and CDR2 YYREEE (reference sequence). V lost 0 bases and J lost 8, with 14 bases in between. The CDR3 is CASSLGVPGTEAFF. DNA of the CDR3: TGTGCCAGCAGCTTGGGGGTACCCGGGACAGAAGCTTTCTTT.

Many counts were recorded for this clonotype. The chain joins TRBV4-1 to TRBJ2-1, with D uncertain. The V gene lost 0 bases and the J gene lost 7 bases, with 1 base spanning the gap. Germline V lookup: CDR1 MGHRA, CDR2 YSYEKL. The CDR3 has 11 amino acids. In DNA form, the CDR3 reads TGCGCCAGCAGCCAAGATAATGAGCAGTTCTTC. Protein sequence: CASSQDNEQFF.

The sample holds many counts of this clonotype. V and J are TRBV11-2 and TRBJ2-1; TRBD2 matches at 9 bases. The CDR3 runs to 18 residues. Per germline, CDR1 SGHAT and CDR2 FQNNGV. After removal of 5 bases from V and 6 bases from J, the junction contained 17 bases not matched to a gene. CDR3 DNA sequence: TGTGCCAGCAGCCATTGGCCGGAGGGGACTAGCCGATTCAATGAGCAGTTCTTC. Amino acids: CASSHWPEGTSRFNEQFF.

There are a few counts of this clonotype. This rearrangement joins TRBV28 to TRBJ2-7; D is perhaps TRBD2 (6 bases). Germline CDR1 is MDHEN and CDR2 is SYDVKM. This CDR3 comprises 15 residues. Trimming pared 6 bases from V and 6 bases from J, leaving 21 bases between. The CDR3 DNA reads TGTGCCAGCAGCATACTGGGGGGAGGAGCGCCCGAGCAGTACTTC. It is translated as CASSILGGGAPEQYF.

This clonotype has a handful of counts. V is TRBV6-1 and J is TRBJ2-1; a weak D match, TRBD1 (5 bases). CDR1 and CDR2 from the germline V gene are MNHNS and SASEGT. This CDR3 spans 14 amino acids. V was shortened by 0 bases and J by 6 bases, with 9 bases between the two germline ends. CDR3 loop: CASSEADSCNEQFF. CDR3 nucleotide sequence: TGTGCCAGCAGTGAAGCTGACAGCTGCAATGAGCAGTTCTTC.

This clonotype was detected only a few times. V gene TRBV24-1 combines with J gene TRBJ2-5; no definite D call. The germline V gene has CDR1 KGHDR and CDR2 SFDVKD. V was clipped by 3 bases and J by 5 bases, with 3 bases between them. The CDR3 runs to 11 residues. CDR3: CATSDRETQYF. CDR3 nucleotides: TGTGCCACCAGTGATAGGGAGACCCAGTACTTC.

V gene TRBV28 combines with J gene TRBJ1-2; 8 nucleotides agree with TRBD1. CDR1 is MDHEN and CDR2 is SYDVKM in the germline V gene. V shed 5 bases and J 4 bases; nucleotides not matched to a gene: 6. The length of the CDR3 is 14 residues. CDR3 in amino acids: CASSPPTGVYGYTF. CDR3 coding DNA: TGTGCCAGCAGTCCCCCGACAGGGGTCTATGGCTACACCTTC.

The V call is TRBV7-9, the J call TRBJ1-6, with no clear D. V lost 8 bases and J 11 bases, leaving 13 bases between the germline ends. The CDR3 consists of 12 residues. Germline V lookup: CDR1 SEHNR, CDR2 FQNEAQ (reference sequence). CDR3 DNA: TGTGCCAGCTGTACGAGGCCCACACCCCTCCACTTT. Amino acid sequence: CASCTRPTPLHF.

The chain has TRBV28 and TRBJ1-2, with D unclear. CDR3 length: 16 amino acids. V was trimmed by 3 bases and J by 3 bases, leaving 17 bases between them. Germline lookup yields CDR1 MDHEN and CDR2 SYDVKM. DNA of the CDR3: TGTGCCAGCAGTTTCGTGGCGATAAAAGCCCACTATGGCTACACCTTC. Its protein is CASSFVAIKAHYGYTF.

This clonotype was seen repeatedly, ten times or more. The gene calls are TRBV5-1 and TRBJ2-5; 8 positions match TRBD1. After removal of 1 base from V and 5 bases from J, the junction contained 4 bases not matched to a gene. Per the germline V gene, CDR1 is SGHRS and CDR2 is YFSETQ. The CDR3 totals 14 residues. CDR3 residues: CASSLQGAMETQYF. CDR3 nucleotides: TGCGCCAGCAGCTTGCAGGGGGCAATGGAGACCCAGTACTTC. The full variable domain, completed using reference TRBV5-1 and TRBJ2-5, is KAGVTQTPRYLIKTRGQQVTLSCSPISGHRSVSWYQQTPGQGLQFLFEYFSETQRNKGNFPGRFSGRQFSNSRSEMNVSTLELGDSALYLCASSLQGAMETQYFGPGTRLLVL.

V is TRBV2 and J is TRBJ2-1; 7 bases agree with TRBD2. Looked up from germline, CDR1 is SNHLY and CDR2 is FYNNEI. The CDR3 has 18 residues. V was clipped by 2 bases and J by 6 bases; unmatched bases: 16. The CDR3: CASSELSGLIPEGNEQFF. The CDR3 nucleotides read TGTGCCAGCAGTGAACTTAGCGGGCTCATCCCAGAGGGCAATGAGCAGTTCTTC. Full variable domain (rest looked up from reference TRBV2 and TRBJ2-1): EPEVTQTPSHQVTQMGQEVILRCVPISNHLYFYWYRQILGQKVEFLVSFYNNEISEKSEIFDDQFSVERPDGSNFTLKIRSTKLEDSAMYFCASSELSGLIPEGNEQFFGPGTRLTVL.